This section outlines one TCR beta chain sequence together with its context. The antigen is unknown. The V gene end was trimmed by 11 bases and the J gene end by 5 bases; junction bases not matched to a gene: 7. The CDR3 has 12 residues. CDR1 is LNHDA, CDR2 SQIVND, per germline (reference sequence). These data originate in a study of cytomegalovirus exposure and HLA in healthy donors. In the PCR, 60 Vbeta and 13 Jbeta primers were used. TCRdb keeps only in-frame clones here, not all; method: immunoSEQ multiplex PCR. This table holds fewer than 200,000 clones, around 86% found once. Points from the study as a whole: Some segments of the V type, notably TRBV6-2 and TRBV6-3, were excluded as indistinguishable. Previous analysis showed most TCR beta V segments were productive about 87% or about 30% of the time. The study listed 164 cytomegalovirus-associated TCR beta chains.

The chain employs TRBV19 and TRBJ2-7; 9 positions match TRBD1. This receptor was identified in a man over 45 in good health and CMV-seronegative. Specimen: PBMCs. The DNA for the CDR3 is TGTGCCTCCCGGGACAGGGCTCACGAGCAGTACTTC. Protein product: CASRDRAHEQYF. The variable domain in full, completed from reference TRBV19 and TRBJ2-7, reads DGGITQSPKYLFRKEGQNVTLSCEQNLNHDAMYWYRQDPGQGLRLIYYSQIVNDFQKGDIAEGYSVSREKKESFPLTVTSAQKNPTAFYLCASRDRAHEQYFGPGTRLTVT.